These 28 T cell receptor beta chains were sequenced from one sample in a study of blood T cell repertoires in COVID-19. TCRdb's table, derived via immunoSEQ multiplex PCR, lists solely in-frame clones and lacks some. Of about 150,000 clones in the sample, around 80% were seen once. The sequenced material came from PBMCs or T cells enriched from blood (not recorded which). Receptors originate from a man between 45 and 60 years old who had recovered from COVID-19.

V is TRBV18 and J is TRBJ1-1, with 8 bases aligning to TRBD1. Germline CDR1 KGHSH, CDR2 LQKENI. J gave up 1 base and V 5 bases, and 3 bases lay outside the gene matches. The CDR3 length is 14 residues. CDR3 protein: CASSTDRGNTEAFF. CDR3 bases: TGTGCCAGCTCAACAGACAGGGGGAACACTGAAGCTTTCTTT.

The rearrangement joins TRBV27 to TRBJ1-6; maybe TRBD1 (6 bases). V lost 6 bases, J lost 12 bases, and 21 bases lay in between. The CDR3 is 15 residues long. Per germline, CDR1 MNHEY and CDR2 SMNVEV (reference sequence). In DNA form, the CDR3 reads TGTGCCAGCAGAGGCGGGGGCAGCTTCTTAGTACCCCTCCACTTT. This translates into CASRGGGSFLVPLHF.

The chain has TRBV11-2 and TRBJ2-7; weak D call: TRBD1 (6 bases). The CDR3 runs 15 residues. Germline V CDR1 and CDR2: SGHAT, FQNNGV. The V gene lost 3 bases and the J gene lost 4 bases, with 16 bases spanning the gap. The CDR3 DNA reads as TGTGCCAGCAGCTTCGAGGGATCAGGGGATTACGAGCAGTACTTC. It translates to CASSFEGSGDYEQYF.

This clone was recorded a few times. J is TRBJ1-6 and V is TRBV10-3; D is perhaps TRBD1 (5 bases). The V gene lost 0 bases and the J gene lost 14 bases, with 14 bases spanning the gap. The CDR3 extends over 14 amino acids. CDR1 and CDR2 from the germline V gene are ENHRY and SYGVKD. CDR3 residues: CAISESMGGMTLHF. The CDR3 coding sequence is TGTGCCATCAGTGAGTCGATGGGGGGTATGACCCTCCACTTT.

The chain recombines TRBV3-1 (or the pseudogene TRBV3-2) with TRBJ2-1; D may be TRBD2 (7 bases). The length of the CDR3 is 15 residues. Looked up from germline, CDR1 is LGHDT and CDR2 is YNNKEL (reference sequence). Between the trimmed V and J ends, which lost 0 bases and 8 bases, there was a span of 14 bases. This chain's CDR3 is CASSQEGGRGYEQFF. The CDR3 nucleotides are TGTGCCAGCAGCCAAGAAGGAGGGAGGGGGTATGAGCAGTTCTTC.

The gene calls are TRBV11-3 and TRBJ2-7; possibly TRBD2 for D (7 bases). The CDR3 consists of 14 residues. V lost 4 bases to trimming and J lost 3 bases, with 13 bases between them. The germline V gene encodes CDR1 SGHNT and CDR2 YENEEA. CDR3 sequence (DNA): TGTGCCAGCAGCTCCGGGGGGCCGGGCTACGAGCAGTACTTC. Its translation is CASSSGGPGYEQYF.

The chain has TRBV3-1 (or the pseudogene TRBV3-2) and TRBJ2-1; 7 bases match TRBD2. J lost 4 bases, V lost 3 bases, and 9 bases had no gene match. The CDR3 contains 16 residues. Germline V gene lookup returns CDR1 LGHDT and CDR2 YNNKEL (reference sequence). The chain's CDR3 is CASSHLPGLKYNEQFF. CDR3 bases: TGTGCCAGCAGCCATCTACCGGGACTAAAGTACAATGAGCAGTTCTTC.

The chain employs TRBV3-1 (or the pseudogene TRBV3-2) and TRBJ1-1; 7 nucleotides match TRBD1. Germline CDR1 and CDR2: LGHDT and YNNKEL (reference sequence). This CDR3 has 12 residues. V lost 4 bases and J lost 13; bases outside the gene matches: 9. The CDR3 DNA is TGTGCCAGCAGCCTGGGGACAGTCTCCCTTTTCTTT. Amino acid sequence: CASSLGTVSLFF.

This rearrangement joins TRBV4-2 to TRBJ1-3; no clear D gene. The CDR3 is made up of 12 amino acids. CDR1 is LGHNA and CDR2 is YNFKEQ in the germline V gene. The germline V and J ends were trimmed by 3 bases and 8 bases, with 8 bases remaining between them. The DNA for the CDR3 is TGTGCCAGCAGCCATCCGGGTGACACCATATATTTT. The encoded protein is CASSHPGDTIYF.

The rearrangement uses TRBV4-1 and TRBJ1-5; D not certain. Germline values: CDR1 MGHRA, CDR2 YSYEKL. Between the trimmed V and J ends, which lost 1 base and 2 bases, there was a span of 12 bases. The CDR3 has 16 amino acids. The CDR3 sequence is CASSQGEGTGNQPQHF. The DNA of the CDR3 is TGCGCCAGCAGCCAAGGGGAGGGTACGGGCAATCAGCCCCAGCATTTT.

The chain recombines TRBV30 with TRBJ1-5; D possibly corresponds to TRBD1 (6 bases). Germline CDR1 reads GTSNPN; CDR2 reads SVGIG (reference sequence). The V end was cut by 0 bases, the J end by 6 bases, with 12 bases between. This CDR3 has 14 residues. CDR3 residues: CAWSVLRGSQPQHF. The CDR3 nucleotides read TGTGCCTGGAGTGTACTCAGGGGAAGTCAGCCCCAGCATTTT.

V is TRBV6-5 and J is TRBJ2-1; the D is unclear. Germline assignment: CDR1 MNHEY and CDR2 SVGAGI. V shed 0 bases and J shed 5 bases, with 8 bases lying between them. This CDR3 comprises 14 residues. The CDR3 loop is CASSYSTRDNEQFF. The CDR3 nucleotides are TGTGCCAGCAGTTACTCGACCCGGGACAATGAGCAGTTCTTC.

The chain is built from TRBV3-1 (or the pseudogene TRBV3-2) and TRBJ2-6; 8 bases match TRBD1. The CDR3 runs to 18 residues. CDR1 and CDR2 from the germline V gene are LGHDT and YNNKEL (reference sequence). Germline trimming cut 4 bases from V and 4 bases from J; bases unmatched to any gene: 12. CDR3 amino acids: CASSRSQGAHSGANVLTF. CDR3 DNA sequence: TGTGCCAGCAGCCGTTCTCAGGGGGCGCATTCCGGGGCCAACGTCCTGACTTTC.

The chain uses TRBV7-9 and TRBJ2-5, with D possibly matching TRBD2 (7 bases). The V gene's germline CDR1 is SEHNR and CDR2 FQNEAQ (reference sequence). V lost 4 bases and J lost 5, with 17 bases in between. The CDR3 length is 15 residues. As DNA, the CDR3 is TGTGCCAGCAGCTCCCTGGCGGGGGCGAGGGAGACCCAGTACTTC. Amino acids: CASSSLAGARETQYF.

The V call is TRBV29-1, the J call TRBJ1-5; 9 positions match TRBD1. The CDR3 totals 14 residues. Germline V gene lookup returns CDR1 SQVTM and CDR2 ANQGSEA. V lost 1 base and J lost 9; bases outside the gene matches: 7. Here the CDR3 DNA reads TGCAGCGTTGAAGTGGACAGGGGATCGGGGCCCCAGCATTTT. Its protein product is CSVEVDRGSGPQHF.

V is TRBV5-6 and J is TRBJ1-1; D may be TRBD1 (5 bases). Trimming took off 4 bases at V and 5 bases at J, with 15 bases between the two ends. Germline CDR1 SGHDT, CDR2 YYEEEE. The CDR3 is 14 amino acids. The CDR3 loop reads CASSGWQGGTEAFF. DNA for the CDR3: TGTGCCAGCAGCGGATGGCAGGGAGGGACTGAAGCTTTCTTT.

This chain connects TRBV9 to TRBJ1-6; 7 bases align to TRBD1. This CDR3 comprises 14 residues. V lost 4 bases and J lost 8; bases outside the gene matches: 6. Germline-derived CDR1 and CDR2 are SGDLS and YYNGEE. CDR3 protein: CASSSGQDHSPLHF. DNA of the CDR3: TGTGCCAGCAGCTCCGGACAGGATCATTCACCCCTCCACTTT.

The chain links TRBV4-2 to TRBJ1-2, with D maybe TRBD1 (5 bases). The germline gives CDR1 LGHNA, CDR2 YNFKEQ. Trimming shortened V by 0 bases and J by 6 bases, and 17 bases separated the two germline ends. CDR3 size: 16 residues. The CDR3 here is CASSQDRLGVANGYTF. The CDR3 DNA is TGTGCCAGCAGCCAAGATAGGTTAGGGGTGGCGAATGGCTACACCTTC.

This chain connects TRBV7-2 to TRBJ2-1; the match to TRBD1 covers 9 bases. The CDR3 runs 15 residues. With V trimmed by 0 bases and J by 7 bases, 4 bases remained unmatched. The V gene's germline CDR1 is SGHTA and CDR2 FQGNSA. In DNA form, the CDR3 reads TGTGCCAGCAGCTTAGCGACAGGGGGATTTAATGAGCAGTTCTTC. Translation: CASSLATGGFNEQFF.

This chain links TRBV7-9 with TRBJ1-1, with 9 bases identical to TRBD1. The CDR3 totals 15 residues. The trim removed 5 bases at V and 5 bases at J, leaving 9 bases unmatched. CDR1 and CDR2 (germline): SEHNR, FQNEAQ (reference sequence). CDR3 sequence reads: CASSPRDRERTEAFF. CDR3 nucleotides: TGTGCCAGCAGCCCACGGGACAGGGAGAGGACTGAAGCTTTCTTT. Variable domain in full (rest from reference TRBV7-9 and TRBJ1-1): DTGVSQNPRHKITKRGQNVTFRCDPISEHNRLYWYRQTLGQGPEFLTYFQNEAQLEKSRLLSDRFSAERPKGSFSTLEIQRTEQGDSAMYLCASSPRDRERTEAFFGQGTRLTVV.

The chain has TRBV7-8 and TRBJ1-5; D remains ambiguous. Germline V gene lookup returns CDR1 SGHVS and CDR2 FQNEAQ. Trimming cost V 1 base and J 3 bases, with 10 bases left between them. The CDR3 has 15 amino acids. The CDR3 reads CASSLDGLTNQPQHF. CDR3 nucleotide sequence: TGTGCCAGCAGCTTAGACGGGTTAACCAATCAGCCCCAGCATTTT.

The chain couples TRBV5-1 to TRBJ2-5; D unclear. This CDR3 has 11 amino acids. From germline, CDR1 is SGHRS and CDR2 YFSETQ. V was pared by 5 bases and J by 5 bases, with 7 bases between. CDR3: CASRSGETQYF. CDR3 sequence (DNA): TGCGCCAGCAGGTCCGGTGAGACCCAGTACTTC.

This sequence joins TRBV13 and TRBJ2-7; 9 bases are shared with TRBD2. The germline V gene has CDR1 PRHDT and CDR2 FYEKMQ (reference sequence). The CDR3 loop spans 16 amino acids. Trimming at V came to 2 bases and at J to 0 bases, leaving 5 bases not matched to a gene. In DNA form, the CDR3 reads TGTGCCAGCAGCTTATTTAGCGGGGGAATCTCCTACGAGCAGTACTTC. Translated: CASSLFSGGISYEQYF.

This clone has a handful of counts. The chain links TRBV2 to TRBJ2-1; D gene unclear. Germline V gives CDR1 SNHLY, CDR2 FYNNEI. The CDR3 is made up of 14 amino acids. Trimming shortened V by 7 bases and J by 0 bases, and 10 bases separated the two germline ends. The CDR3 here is CASNSQSSYNEQFF. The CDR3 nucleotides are TGTGCCAGCAACTCACAGAGCTCCTACAATGAGCAGTTCTTC.

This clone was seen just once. The CDR3: CASSLSTGSYGYTF. The CDR3 bases are TGCGCCAGCAGCCTTTCGACAGGCAGCTATGGCTACACCTTC. J is TRBJ1-2 and V is TRBV4-3, with D possibly matching TRBD1 (6 bases). Per germline, CDR1 LGHNA and CDR2 YSLEER. V dropped 4 bases and J dropped 4 bases, with 13 bases sitting between them. The CDR3 covers 14 residues.

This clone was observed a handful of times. The CDR3 sequence: CSASSGQFYGYTF. The CDR3 bases are TGCAGTGCTAGTTCGGGACAGTTCTATGGCTACACCTTC. The chain uses TRBV20-1 and TRBJ1-2, with 7 bases that match TRBD1. Germline CDR1 and CDR2: DFQATT and SNEGSKA (reference sequence). V was pared by 3 bases and J by 4 bases, with 5 bases of the junction left unmatched. The CDR3 totals 13 residues.

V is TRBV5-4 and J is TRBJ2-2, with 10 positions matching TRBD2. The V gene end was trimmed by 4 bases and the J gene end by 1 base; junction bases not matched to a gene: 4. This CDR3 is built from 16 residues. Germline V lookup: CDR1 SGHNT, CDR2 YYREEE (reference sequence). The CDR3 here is CASSPRTSGNTGELFF. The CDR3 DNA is TGTGCCAGCAGCCCTAGGACTAGCGGGAACACCGGGGAGCTGTTTTTT.

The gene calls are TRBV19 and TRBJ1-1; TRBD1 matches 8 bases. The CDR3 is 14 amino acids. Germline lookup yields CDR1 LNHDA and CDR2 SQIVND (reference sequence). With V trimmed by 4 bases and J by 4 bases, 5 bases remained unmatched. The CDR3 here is CASSRQGASTEAFF. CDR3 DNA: TGTGCCAGTAGTAGGCAGGGGGCGTCCACTGAAGCTTTCTTT.